The 7 T cell receptor beta chains presented below share a single source sample, sequenced in a study of molecular identifiers for immune sequencing clone quantification. MiXCR was run by TCRdb on the PCR reads, yielding one entry per CDR3 protein. The sample consists of tens of thousands of distinct CDR3 sequences, 24% of them appearing once. The sequencing input was naive CD8+ T cells from blood, with Jurkat cell RNA spiked in. Specified subset: FACS-sorted CD8+CD4-CCR7+CD45RA+ naive T cells. The source of these receptors is a human donor in good health. Some libraries in this study had Jurkat cell RNA spiked in.

The rearrangement uses TRBV11-2 and TRBJ2-3; D is uncertain. Trimming removed 1 base at V and 6 bases at J, with 11 bases between. Germline V gives CDR1 SGHAT, CDR2 FQNNGV. This CDR3 is built from 14 residues. The CDR3 DNA follows: TGTGCCAGCAGCTTAGTGAACACCAGGGATACGCAGTATTTT. Amino acids: CASSLVNTRDTQYF. The full variable domain, in which reference TRBV11-2 and TRBJ2-3 provide the parts outside the CDR3, is EAGVAQSPRYKIIEKRQSVAFWCNPISGHATLYWYQQILGQGPKLLIQFQNNGVVDDSQLPKDRFSAERLKGVDSTLKIQPAKLEDSAVYLCASSLVNTRDTQYFGPGTRLTVL.

This clonotype was observed at least ten times. The J gene is TRBJ2-3, the V gene TRBV4-3, with a weak D call TRBD1 (5 bases). Germline V gives CDR1 LGHNA, CDR2 YSLEER. The V gene lost 0 bases and the J gene lost 4 bases, with 11 bases spanning the gap. This CDR3 has 15 residues. The CDR3 loop reads CASSQDDSFADTQYF. Here the CDR3 DNA reads TGCGCCAGCAGCCAAGACGACAGTTTTGCAGATACGCAGTATTTT.

V and J are TRBV27 and TRBJ2-7; 7 bases are shared with TRBD1. This CDR3 comprises 13 residues. From germline, CDR1 is MNHEY and CDR2 SMNVEV (reference sequence). V gave up 6 bases and J gave up 4 bases; unmatched junction bases: 6. CDR3 in amino acids: CASSPRTGYEQYF. As DNA, the CDR3 is TGTGCCAGCAGCCCTAGGACAGGTTACGAGCAGTACTTC.

This clonotype occurred many times. The V call is TRBV28, the J call TRBJ2-3; D remains ambiguous. V was cut by 4 bases and J by 1 base, with 15 bases left in between. The germline gives CDR1 MDHEN, CDR2 SYDVKM. This CDR3 comprises 16 residues. For the CDR3, the DNA is TGTGCCAGCAGTTCCCCCCGCACAATGGGCACAGATACGCAGTATTTT. This codes for CASSSPRTMGTDTQYF. Together with reference TRBV28 and TRBJ2-3, the CDR3 gives the full variable domain: DVKVTQSSRYLVKRTGEKVFLECVQDMDHENMFWYRQDPGLGLRLIYFSYDVKMKEKGDIPEGYSVSREKKERFSLILESASTNQTSMYLCASSSPRTMGTDTQYFGPGTRLTVL.

This clonotype was detected only a few times. The chain links TRBV6-5 to TRBJ2-3; D ambiguous. The germline V gene has CDR1 MNHEY and CDR2 SVGAGI. The CDR3 runs to 15 residues. The V and J ends lost 0 bases and 3 bases respectively, with 10 bases between them. This chain's CDR3 is CASSYSFSRTDTQYF. The DNA of the CDR3 is TGTGCCAGCAGTTACTCGTTTTCTAGGACAGATACGCAGTATTTT.

Points on this clonotype: A read error is possible here, since a much larger clone lies one base away. The rearrangement joins TRBV5-4 to TRBJ1-1; no clear D gene. Germline V gene lookup returns CDR1 SGHNT and CDR2 YYREEE (reference sequence). The ends were cut back, 3 bases at V and 3 bases at J, with 9 bases in the middle. The CDR3 covers 13 residues. The CDR3 here is CASSSGSYTEAFF. The CDR3 DNA follows: TGTGCCAGCAGCTCGGGCAGCTACACTGAAGCTTTCTTT.

This clonotype was recorded a few times. Here the CDR3 reads CSARGGRTAEAFF. CDR3 bases: TGCAGTGCTAGAGGAGGCAGGACCGCGGAAGCTTTCTTT. The chain combines TRBV20-1 with TRBJ1-1; D not resolved. The CDR3 is 13 residues long. V lost 1 base and J 8 bases, leaving 14 bases between the germline ends. CDR1 is DFQATT, CDR2 SNEGSKA, per germline (reference sequence).